The 27 T cell receptor beta chains given below trace back to one sample, sequenced in a study of CD8+ T cells in alopecia areata. Extracted from the samples, RNA was reverse transcribed into cDNA to serve as the sequencing template. The assay was immunoSEQ multiplex PCR, and TCRdb's table has in-frame clones only and misses some. The repertoire yields about 300,000 clones, none seen only once; the top ten contain 1.2%. Sorting of pooled cutaneous lymph node cells used CD4, CD8alpha, NKG2D, NKG2ACE and other markers. The sample taken for sequencing was CD4+ T cells sorted from a lymph node. These receptors were taken from a C3H/HeJ mouse with alopecia areata. MHC haplotype here: H2-k.

Notes on this clone: Gene labels here are mouse ones. The read ends 4 residues early relative to the CDR3; the germline J gene fills the gap. The chain employs TRBV17 and TRBJ2-5, with 10 bases identical to TRBD2. The CDR3 has 16 residues. Germline assignment: CDR1 MNHDT and CDR2 YYDKIL. CDR3 loop: CASSRGGRTGGDTQYF. The part of the CDR3 DNA that was read is TGTGCTAGCAGTAGAGGAGGGCGGACTGGGGGAGAC.

This clone was seen a few times. The genes and germline here are from mouse. The CDR3 protein is CASSGTGDDTQYF. The covered CDR3 bases are TGTGCCAGCTCCGGGACAGGGGATGAC. The chain carries TRBV13-3 and TRBJ2-5, with 10 positions matching TRBD1. The read terminates 4 residues before the CDR3 end, so the remaining end is supplied by the germline J gene. Germline values: CDR1 NNHDY, CDR2 SYVADS. The CDR3 length is 13 residues.

In regard to this clone: Here the gene names and germline are mouse. Read coverage stops 4 residues before the CDR3 terminus; the germline J gene supplies the remainder. V is TRBV1 and J is TRBJ2-1; D is undetermined. V gave up 3 bases and J gave up 5 bases, with 5 bases separating them. The CDR3 runs 12 residues. Germline-derived CDR1 and CDR2 are NSQYPW and LRSPGD (reference sequence). The sequenced CDR3 bases are TGCACCTGCAGTGCCCCAGATGCT. Protein sequence: CTCSAPDA. In full, the CDR3 reads CTCSAPDAEQFF.

This clone was detected only a few times. The limits of the CDR3 on the DNA are not certain, so only TCRdb's listed CDR3 is given. Genes here carry mouse names. The V call is TRBV23, the J call TRBJ2-5; the D segment call TRBD2 is taken from the table without a DNA check. CDR1 is KGHTA, CDR2 FQNQQP, per germline. Both ends counted, the CDR3 spans 15 residues. The CDR3 sequence is CAPAAPGGARDTQYF.

The sample holds a few counts of this clone. The genes and germline here are from mouse. The read is 4 residues too short to cover the CDR3 end, so that end is filled in from the germline J gene. The chain has TRBV31 and TRBJ2-2, with TRBD2 matching 7 bases. The CDR3 contains 16 residues. Germline V gene lookup returns CDR1 GKSSPN and CDR2 SITVG. The J segment lost 0 bases and the V segment lost 3 bases, leaving 7 bases of the junction unmatched. The sequenced CDR3 bases are TGTGCCTGGAGCCCAGGACTGGCCGCAAACACCGGG. This translates into CAWSPGLAANTG. The entire CDR3 is CAWSPGLAANTGQLYF.

On this clone: Gene names and germline refer to mouse. The read stops 4 residues short of the end of the CDR3; the missing end is completed from the germline J gene. The rearrangement joins TRBV13-1 to TRBJ1-1; 10 positions match TRBD1. Germline CDR1 is NSHNY and CDR2 is SYGAGN. This CDR3 contains 14 residues. The DNA read from the CDR3 is TGTGCCAGCAGTGATGCAGGGACAGGGGAA. This gives the protein CASSDAGTGE. The complete CDR3 reads CASSDAGTGEEVFF.

There are a few counts of this clone. These gene names are mouse names. The CDR3 end falls 4 residues outside the read, so it is completed with the germline J gene. J is TRBJ2-4 and V is TRBV13-2, with D maybe TRBD1 (7 bases). This CDR3 comprises 13 residues. Germline lookup yields CDR1 NNHNN and CDR2 SYGAGS (reference sequence). Incomplete CDR3 DNA: TGTGCCAGCGGTGACCAGGGGGGAAAC. Protein sequence: CASGDQGGN. The full CDR3 sequence reads CASGDQGGNTLYF.

Worth noting for this clone: The listed genes are named as in mouse. Read coverage stops 4 residues before the CDR3 terminus; the germline J gene supplies the remainder. The rearrangement joins TRBV1 to TRBJ2-1, with 13 bases lining up with TRBD2. CDR3 length: 17 amino acids. J gave up 3 bases and V 3 bases, and 5 bases lay outside the gene matches. Looked up from germline, CDR1 is NSQYPW and CDR2 is LRSPGD (reference sequence). CDR3 bases read: TGCACCTGCAGTGCCGGGACTGGGGGGGTTCCCTATGCT. Encoded protein: CTCSAGTGGVPYA. The whole CDR3 reads CTCSAGTGGVPYAEQFF.

In its sample, this clone was seen a few times. Each gene name is a mouse one. The sequenced fragment ends 4 residues before the CDR3 boundary, so the rest is inferred from the germline J gene. V is TRBV2 and J is TRBJ1-2; unclear D gene. Germline V CDR1 and CDR2: LGHNA, YSYQKL. Between the trimmed V and J ends, which lost 0 bases and 3 bases, there was a span of 2 bases. CDR3 size: 12 residues. The sequenced CDR3 bases are TGTGCCAGCAGCCAAGAAGACTCC. Its protein product is CASSQEDS. The whole CDR3 sequence is CASSQEDSDYTF.

This clone was counted between two and nine times. Each gene name is a mouse one. The read comes to an end 4 residues before the CDR3 does, leaving the germline J gene to fill in the end. The rearrangement joins TRBV13-2 to TRBJ2-7; D perhaps matches TRBD1 (6 bases). V lost 0 bases, J lost 3 bases, and 10 bases lay in between. This CDR3 region has 14 residues. The germline V gene has CDR1 NNHNN and CDR2 SYGAGS (reference sequence). CDR3 bases read: TGTGCCAGCGGTGATGCGGGACAATTCTAT. Translating gives CASGDAGQFY. The entire CDR3 sequence reads CASGDAGQFYEQYF.

This clone was recorded a few times. Gene names are mouse gene names. The read is 4 residues too short to cover the CDR3 end, so that end is filled in from the germline J gene. Other DNA sequences in the sample encode the same CDR3. The rearrangement joins TRBV31 to TRBJ1-2; 12 bases match TRBD1. CDR1 and CDR2 from the germline V gene are GKSSPN and SITVG. The V segment lost 5 bases and the J segment 3 bases; nucleotides outside the gene matches: 4. The CDR3 covers 14 residues. CDR3 region: CAWGDRGRDSDYTF. CDR3 DNA, as far as it was read: TGTGCCTGGGGGGACAGGGGGCGAGACTCC.

Turning to this clone: The genes are named according to mouse. The CDR3 end is not reached by the read, which stops 4 residues before it; the germline J gene fills it in. Other DNA sequences within the sample encode an identical CDR3. This chain links TRBV5 with TRBJ2-1, with 10 bases identical to TRBD1. The CDR3 extends over 15 amino acids. Germline V gene data show CDR1 as LGHNA and CDR2 as YNLKQL (reference sequence). V trimming: 1 base; J trimming: 5 bases; junction bases outside the gene matches: 2. CDR3 sequence reads: CASSQVGTGDAEQFF. The covered CDR3 bases are TGTGCCAGCAGCCAAGTCGGGACAGGGGATGCT.

This clone came up a few times. Gene names follow the mouse nomenclature. Coverage ceases 4 residues before the CDR3 finishes, and the germline J gene fills in the end. V and J are TRBV1 and TRBJ2-7, with a tentative D call TRBD1 (6 bases). V lost 3 bases to trimming and J lost 3 bases, with 9 bases between them. The CDR3 is 13 amino acids. Per germline, CDR1 NSQYPW and CDR2 LRSPGD (reference sequence). The CDR3 protein is CTCSASTGYEQYF. CDR3 bases read: TGCACCTGCAGTGCGTCGACAGGCTAT.

A few counts support this clone. Gene names follow the mouse nomenclature. The CDR3 extends 4 residues past the end of the read, so its final part is completed from the germline J gene. The V and J genes are TRBV1 and TRBJ2-1, with 12 bases aligning to TRBD2. Per the germline V gene, CDR1 is NSQYPW and CDR2 is LRSPGD (reference sequence). Trimming cost V 0 bases and J 1 base; bases outside gene matches: 4. This CDR3 contains 18 residues. CDR3 loop: CTCSAEGDWGVNYAEQFF. The sequenced CDR3 bases are TGCACCTGCAGTGCAGAAGGGGACTGGGGGGTAAACTATGCT.

This clone has more than one count but fewer than ten. Mouse gene names and germline throughout. The read finishes 4 residues shy of the CDR3 end, and the germline J gene is used to complete it. This sample also contains other DNA sequences that code for the same CDR3. This chain uses TRBV13-1 with TRBJ2-5; 10 bases line up with TRBD1. Germline V gene lookup returns CDR1 NSHNY and CDR2 SYGAGN. CDR3 size: 14 residues. The DNA read from the CDR3 is TGTGCCAGCAGTGAGGACAGGGGGACTGAC. Its protein product is CASSEDRGTD. The full-length CDR3 reads as CASSEDRGTDTQYF.

This clone has only a few counts. Being one base from a much bigger clone, this may be a read error. The gene symbols are mouse symbols. The read terminates 3 residues before the CDR3 end, so the remaining end is supplied by the germline J gene. V is TRBV13-3 and J is TRBJ1-6; perhaps TRBD1 as D (5 bases). TRBJ1-6 is recorded as an ORF, its role being uncertain. The germline V gene has CDR1 NNHDY and CDR2 SYVADS. Trimming pared 2 bases from V and 2 bases from J, leaving 5 bases between. The CDR3 is 14 amino acids. This CDR3 is CASSDRAYNSPLYF. The covered CDR3 bases are TGTGCCAGCAGTGACAGGGCCTATAATTCGCCC.

This clone showed up just a few times. Germline and genes here are mouse. The CDR3 is cut off 4 residues early in the read; its end comes from the germline J gene. The chain recombines TRBV14 with TRBJ2-5, with 10 positions matching TRBD2. The CDR3 spans 13 residues. The germline CDR1 and CDR2 sequences are SGHDT and FRDEAV. The covered CDR3 bases are TGTGCCAGCAGAGGACTGGGGGAAGAC. Translating gives CASRGLGED. The CDR3 in full is CASRGLGEDTQYF.

As for this clone: Here the gene names and germline are mouse. The read halts 4 residues ahead of the CDR3 end, with the missing end drawn from the germline J gene. The V and J genes are TRBV19 and TRBJ2-2, with 10 bases aligning to TRBD1. Per the germline V gene, CDR1 is FNHDT and CDR2 is SITEND (reference sequence). CDR3 length: 14 residues. CDR3 protein: CASSRDRGLGQLYF. The covered CDR3 bases are TGTGCCAGCAGCCGGGACAGGGGATTGGGG.

A remark on this clone: Mouse names are used for the genes. The CDR3 end is not reached by the read, which stops 4 residues before it; the germline J gene fills it in. Other nucleotide sequences in the sample specify the same CDR3. The J gene is TRBJ2-1, the V gene TRBV13-1; TRBD1 aligns across 9 bases. The CDR3 spans 15 residues. CDR1 and CDR2 (germline): NSHNY, SYGAGN. Unmatched junction bases numbered 2, after V lost 3 bases and J lost 1 base. CDR3 DNA (partial): TGTGCCAGCAGTGGGGACAGGGTCAACTATGCT. This encodes CASSGDRVNYA. The whole CDR3 region reads CASSGDRVNYAEQFF.

This clone was detected a few times. All gene names here are mouse names. The read terminates 4 residues ahead of where the CDR3 ends, so the germline J gene completes it. The same CDR3 also results from other DNA sequences found in this sample. The rearrangement links TRBV5 to TRBJ2-7; TRBD2 aligns across 9 bases. V lost 0 bases and J lost 1; bases outside the gene matches: 1. Per the germline V gene, CDR1 is LGHNA and CDR2 is YNLKQL (reference sequence). The CDR3 spans 15 residues. The CDR3 loop reads CASSQDLGGSYEQYF. Partial CDR3 DNA: TGTGCCAGCAGCCAAGACCTGGGGGGGTCCTAT.

With respect to this clone: Here the gene names and germline are mouse. The sequenced fragment ends 4 residues before the CDR3 boundary, so the rest is inferred from the germline J gene. This sample includes further DNA sequences coding for the same CDR3. This chain connects TRBV13-3 to TRBJ2-5, with a tentative D call TRBD2 (7 bases). Per the germline V gene, CDR1 is NNHDY and CDR2 is SYVADS. The CDR3 has 14 residues. Incomplete CDR3 DNA: TGTGCCAGCAGTGATTCTGGGGGCCGGGAC. It yields the protein CASSDSGGRD. The entire CDR3 reads CASSDSGGRDTQYF.

This clone was seen many times. The gene symbols are mouse symbols. The read finishes 4 residues shy of the CDR3 end, and the germline J gene is used to complete it. This chain connects TRBV13-1 to TRBJ1-2; 9 positions agree with TRBD1. J gave up 3 bases and V 5 bases, and 5 bases lay outside the gene matches. The CDR3 runs 14 residues. Germline assignment: CDR1 NSHNY and CDR2 SYGAGN. The CDR3 DNA, read in part, is TGTGCCAGCAGGGACAGGGGAGGGGACTCC. Protein product: CASRDRGGDS. The full CDR3 protein reads CASRDRGGDSDYTF.

As regards this clone: Genes and germline are mouse. The read terminates 4 residues before the CDR3 end, so the remaining end is supplied by the germline J gene. The V gene is TRBV1, the J gene TRBJ2-4; TRBD2 matches 10 bases. The V and J ends lost 2 bases and 0 bases, in that order; junction bases with no gene match: 5. This CDR3 has 17 residues. Germline lookup yields CDR1 NSQYPW and CDR2 LRSPGD (reference sequence). The DNA read from the CDR3 is TGCACCTGCAGTGCACGGGGGACTGGGGCTAGTCAAAAC. Its translation is CTCSARGTGASQN. In full, the CDR3 is CTCSARGTGASQNTLYF. The full variable domain, its missing parts supplied by reference TRBV1 and TRBJ2-4, is VTLLEQNPRWRLVPRGQAVNLRCILKNSQYPWMSWYQQDLQKQLQWLFTLRSPGDKEVKSLPGADYLATRVTDTELRLQVANMSQGRTLYCTCSARGTGASQNTLYFGAGTRLSVL.

A note on this clone: The gene names here belong to mouse. The read ends 4 residues early relative to the CDR3; the germline J gene fills the gap. Other DNA sequences from this sample encode an identical CDR3 as well. The chain couples TRBV1 to TRBJ2-5; TRBD2 matches 10 bases. Germline CDR1 reads NSQYPW; CDR2 reads LRSPGD (reference sequence). This CDR3 region has 15 residues. The CDR3 region is CTCSARLGGKDTQYF. The DNA read from the CDR3 is TGCACCTGCAGTGCTCGACTGGGGGGAAAGGAC.

Points on this clone: The genes and germline here are from mouse. Sequencing ends 4 residues short of the CDR3 end; the germline J gene provides the rest. Different DNA sequences within this sample yield the same CDR3. The chain is built from TRBV13-2 and TRBJ2-7, with TRBD2 matching 7 bases. CDR1 is NNHNN, CDR2 SYGAGS, per germline (reference sequence). The CDR3 has 11 amino acids. Here the CDR3 reads CASGLGYEQYF. The covered CDR3 bases are TGTGCCAGCGGACTGGGGTAT.

There are a few counts of this clone. Germline and genes: mouse. The observed sequence ends 4 residues before the CDR3 terminus, with the missing tail filled in from the germline J gene. This chain joins TRBV19 and TRBJ2-1; 7 bases map to TRBD1. This CDR3 contains 14 residues. With 5 bases clipped from V and 3 bases from J, the junction kept 5 bases outside the gene matches. Germline V lookup: CDR1 FNHDT, CDR2 SITEND (reference sequence). The CDR3 DNA, read in part, is TGTGCCAGCAGGACCGGGACAGCCTATGCT. This sequence encodes CASRTGTAYA. In full, the CDR3 is CASRTGTAYAEQFF.

This clone has more than one count but fewer than ten. The gene names given are mouse names. The read comes to an end 4 residues before the CDR3 does, leaving the germline J gene to fill in the end. This CDR3 is also generated by other DNA sequences in the sample. This chain links TRBV13-1 with TRBJ2-4; D is possibly TRBD2 (6 bases). With 0 bases removed from V and 1 base from J, the gap between germline ends came to 9 bases. CDR3 length equals 15 residues. Germline-derived CDR1 and CDR2 are NSHNY and SYGAGN. The CDR3 spells CASSDARGGQNTLYF. The part of the CDR3 DNA that was read is TGTGCCAGCAGTGATGCACGGGGGGGTCAAAAC.